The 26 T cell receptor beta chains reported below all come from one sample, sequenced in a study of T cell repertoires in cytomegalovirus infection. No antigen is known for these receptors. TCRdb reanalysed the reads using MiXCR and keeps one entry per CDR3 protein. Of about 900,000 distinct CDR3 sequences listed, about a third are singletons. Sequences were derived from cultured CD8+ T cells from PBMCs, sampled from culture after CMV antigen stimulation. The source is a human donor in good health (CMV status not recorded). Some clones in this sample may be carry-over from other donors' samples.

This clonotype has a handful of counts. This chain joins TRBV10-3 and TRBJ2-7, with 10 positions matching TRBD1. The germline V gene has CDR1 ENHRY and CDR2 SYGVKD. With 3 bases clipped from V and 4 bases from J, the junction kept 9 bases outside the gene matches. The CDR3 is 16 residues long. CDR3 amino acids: CAISDLGTGDGYEQYV. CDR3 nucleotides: TGTGCCATCAGTGATTTAGGGACAGGGGATGGGTACGAGCAGTACGTC.

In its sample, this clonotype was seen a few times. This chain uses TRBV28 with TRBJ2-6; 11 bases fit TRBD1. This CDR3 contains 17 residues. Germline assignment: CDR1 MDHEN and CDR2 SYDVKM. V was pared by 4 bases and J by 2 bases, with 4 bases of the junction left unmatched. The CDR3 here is CASSSRGQGAGANVLTF. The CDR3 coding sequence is TGTGCCAGCAGTTCAAGGGGACAGGGGGCTGGGGCCAACGTCCTGACTTTC.

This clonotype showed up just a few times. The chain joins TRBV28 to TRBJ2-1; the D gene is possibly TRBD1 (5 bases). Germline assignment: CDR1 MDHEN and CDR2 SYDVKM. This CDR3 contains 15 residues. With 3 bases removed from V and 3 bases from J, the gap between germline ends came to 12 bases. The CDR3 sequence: CASSLGPAVYNEQFF. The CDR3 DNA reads TGTGCCAGCAGTTTGGGGCCGGCGGTCTACAATGAGCAGTTCTTC.

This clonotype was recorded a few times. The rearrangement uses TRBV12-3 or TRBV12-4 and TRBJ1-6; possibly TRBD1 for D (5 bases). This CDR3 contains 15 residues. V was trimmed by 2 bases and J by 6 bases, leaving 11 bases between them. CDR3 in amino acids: CASSLPRQTNSPLHF. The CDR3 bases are TGTGCCAGCAGTTTACCACGACAGACTAATTCACCCCTCCACTTT.

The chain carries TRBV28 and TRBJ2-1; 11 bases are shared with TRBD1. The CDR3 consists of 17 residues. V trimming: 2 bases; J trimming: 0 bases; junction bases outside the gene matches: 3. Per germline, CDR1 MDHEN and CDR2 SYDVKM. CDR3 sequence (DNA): TGTGCCAGCAGTTTAGGGGACAGGGGGTACTCCTACAATGAGCAGTTCTTC. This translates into CASSLGDRGYSYNEQFF. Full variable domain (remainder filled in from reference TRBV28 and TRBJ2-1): DVKVTQSSRYLVKRTGEKVFLECVQDMDHENMFWYRQDPGLGLRLIYFSYDVKMKEKGDIPEGYSVSREKKERFSLILESASTNQTSMYLCASSLGDRGYSYNEQFFGPGTRLTVL.

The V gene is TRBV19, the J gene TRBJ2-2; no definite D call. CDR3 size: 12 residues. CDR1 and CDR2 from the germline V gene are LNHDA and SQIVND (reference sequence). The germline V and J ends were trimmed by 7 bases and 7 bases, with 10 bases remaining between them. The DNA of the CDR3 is TGTGCCAGTACCTCTAACGGCGGGGAGCTGTTTTTT. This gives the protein CASTSNGGELFF.

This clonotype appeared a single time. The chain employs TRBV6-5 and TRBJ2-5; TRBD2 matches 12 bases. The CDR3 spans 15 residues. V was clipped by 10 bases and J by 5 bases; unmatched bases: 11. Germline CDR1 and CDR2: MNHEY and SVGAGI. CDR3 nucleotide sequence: TGTGCCATCGCCCAGACTAGCGGGGGCCGGGAGACCCAGTACTTC. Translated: CAIAQTSGGRETQYF.

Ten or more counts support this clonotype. CDR3 sequence (DNA): TGTGCCAGCAGCCTTCGTGCCAGCGGGGGACCTAGCTACGAGCAGTACGTC. Residues: CASSLRASGGPSYEQYV. V is TRBV7-8 and J is TRBJ2-7; TRBD2 aligns across 8 bases. V shed 5 bases, J shed 3 bases, and the junction held 15 bases outside the gene matches. This CDR3 has 17 amino acids. Germline CDR1 reads SGHVS; CDR2 reads FQNEAQ.

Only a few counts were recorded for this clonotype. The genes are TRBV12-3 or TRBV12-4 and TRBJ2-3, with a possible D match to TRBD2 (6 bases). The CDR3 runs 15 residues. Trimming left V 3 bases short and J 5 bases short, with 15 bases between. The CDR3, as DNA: TGTGCCAGCAGTTTGTTTAGCGGTTGGAGAGATACGCAGTATTTT. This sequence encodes CASSLFSGWRDTQYF.

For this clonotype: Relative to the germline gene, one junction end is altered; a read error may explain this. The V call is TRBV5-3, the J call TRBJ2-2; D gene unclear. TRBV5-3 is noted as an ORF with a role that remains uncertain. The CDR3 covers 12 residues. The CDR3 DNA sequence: TGTGCCAGCAGCTTGATGAGCGGGGAGCTGTTTTTT. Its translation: CASSLMSGELFF.

The CDR3 sequence: CASGTIAGYTF. The CDR3 coding sequence is TGTGCCAGCGGAACTATTGCAGGCTACACCTTC. The chain carries TRBV12-3 or TRBV12-4 and TRBJ1-2; unclear D gene. The CDR3 is made up of 11 amino acids. V gave up 8 bases and J gave up 8 bases, with 12 bases separating them.

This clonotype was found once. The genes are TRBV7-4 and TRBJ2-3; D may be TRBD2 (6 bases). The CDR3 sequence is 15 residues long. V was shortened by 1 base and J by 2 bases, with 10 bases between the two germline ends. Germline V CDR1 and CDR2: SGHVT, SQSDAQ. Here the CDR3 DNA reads TGTGCCAGCAGCTTAGACGCGGGGTCCACAGATACGCAGTATTTT. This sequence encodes CASSLDAGSTDTQYF.

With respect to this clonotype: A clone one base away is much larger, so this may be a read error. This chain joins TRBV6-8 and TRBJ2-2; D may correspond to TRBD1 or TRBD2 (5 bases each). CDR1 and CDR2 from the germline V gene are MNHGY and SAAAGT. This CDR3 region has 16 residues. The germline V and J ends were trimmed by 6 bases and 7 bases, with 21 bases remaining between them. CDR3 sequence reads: CASSNFPVRDHGELFF. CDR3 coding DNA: TGTGCCAGCAGCAATTTCCCCGTCAGGGACCACGGGGAGCTGTTTTTT.

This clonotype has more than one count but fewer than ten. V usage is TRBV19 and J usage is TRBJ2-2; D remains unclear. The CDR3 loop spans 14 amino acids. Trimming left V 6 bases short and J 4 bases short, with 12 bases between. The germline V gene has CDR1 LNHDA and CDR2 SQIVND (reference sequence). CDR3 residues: CASRLTDLTGELFF. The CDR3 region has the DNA TGTGCCAGTAGGCTAACAGACCTCACCGGGGAGCTGTTTTTT.

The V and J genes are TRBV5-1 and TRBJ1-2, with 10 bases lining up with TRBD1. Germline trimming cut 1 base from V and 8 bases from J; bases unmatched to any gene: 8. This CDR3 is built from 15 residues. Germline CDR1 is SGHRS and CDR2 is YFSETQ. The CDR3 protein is CASSLSGQGVKGYTF. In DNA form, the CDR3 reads TGCGCCAGCAGCTTGTCCGGACAGGGGGTAAAAGGCTACACCTTC.

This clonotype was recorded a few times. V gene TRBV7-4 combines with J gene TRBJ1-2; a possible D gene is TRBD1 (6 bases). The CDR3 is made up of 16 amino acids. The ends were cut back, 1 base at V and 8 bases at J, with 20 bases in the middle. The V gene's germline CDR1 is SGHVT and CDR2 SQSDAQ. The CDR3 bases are TGTGCCAGCAGCTTAGTCCAATGGACAGCAGAGGGGGGCTACACCTTC. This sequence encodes CASSLVQWTAEGGYTF.

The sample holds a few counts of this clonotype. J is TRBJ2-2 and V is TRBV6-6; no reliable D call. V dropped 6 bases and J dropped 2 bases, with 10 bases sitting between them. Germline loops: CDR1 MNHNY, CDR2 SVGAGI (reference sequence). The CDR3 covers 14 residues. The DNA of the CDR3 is TGTGCCAGCAGCATGAGGCCTAACACCGGGGAGCTGTTTTTT. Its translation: CASSMRPNTGELFF.

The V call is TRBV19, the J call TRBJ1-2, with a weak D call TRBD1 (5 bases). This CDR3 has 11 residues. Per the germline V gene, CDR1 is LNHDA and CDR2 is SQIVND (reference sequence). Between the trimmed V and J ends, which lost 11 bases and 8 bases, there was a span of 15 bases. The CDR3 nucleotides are TGTGCCCAATGGGGACCGCCAGGCTACACCTTC. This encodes CAQWGPPGYTF.

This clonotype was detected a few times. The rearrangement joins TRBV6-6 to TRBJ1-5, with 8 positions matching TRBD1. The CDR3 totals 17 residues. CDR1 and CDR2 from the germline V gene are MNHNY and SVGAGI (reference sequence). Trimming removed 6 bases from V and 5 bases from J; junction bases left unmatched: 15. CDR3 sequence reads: CASSASGQGPNDQPQHF. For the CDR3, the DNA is TGTGCCAGCAGCGCCTCTGGACAGGGTCCCAATGATCAGCCCCAGCATTTT.

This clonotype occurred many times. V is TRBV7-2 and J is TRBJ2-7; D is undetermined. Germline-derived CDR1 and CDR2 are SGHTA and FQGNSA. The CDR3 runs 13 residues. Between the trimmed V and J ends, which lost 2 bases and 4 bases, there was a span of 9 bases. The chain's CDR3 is CASSLNNLYEQYF. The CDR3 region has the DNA TGTGCCAGCAGCTTAAACAACCTGTACGAGCAGTACTTC.

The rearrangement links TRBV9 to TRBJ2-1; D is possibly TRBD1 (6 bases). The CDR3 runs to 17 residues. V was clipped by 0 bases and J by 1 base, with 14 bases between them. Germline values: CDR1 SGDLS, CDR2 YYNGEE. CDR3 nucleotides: TGTGCCAGCAGCGTAGAAGGAAGGACAGCTTCCTACAATGAGCAGTTCTTC. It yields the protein CASSVEGRTASYNEQFF.

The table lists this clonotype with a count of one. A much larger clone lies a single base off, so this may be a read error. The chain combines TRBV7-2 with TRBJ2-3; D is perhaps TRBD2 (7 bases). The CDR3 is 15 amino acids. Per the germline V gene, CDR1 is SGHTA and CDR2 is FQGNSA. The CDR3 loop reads CVSTLTGGRTDTQYF. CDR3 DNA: TGTGTCAGCACCTTGACGGGGGGCCGAACAGATACGCAGTATTTT.

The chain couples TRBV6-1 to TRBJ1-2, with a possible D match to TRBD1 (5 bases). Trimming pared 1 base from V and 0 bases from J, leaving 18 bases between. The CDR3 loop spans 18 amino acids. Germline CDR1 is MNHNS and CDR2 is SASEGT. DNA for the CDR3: TGTGCCAGCAGTGAAGTACAGGTACTAACGTCCTCTAACTATGGCTACACCTTC. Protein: CASSEVQVLTSSNYGYTF.

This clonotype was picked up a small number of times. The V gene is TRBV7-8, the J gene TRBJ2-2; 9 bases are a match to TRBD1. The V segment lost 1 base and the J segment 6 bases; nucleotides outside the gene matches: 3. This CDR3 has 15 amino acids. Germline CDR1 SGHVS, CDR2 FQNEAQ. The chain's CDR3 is CASSLDRGRSGELFF. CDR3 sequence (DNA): TGTGCCAGCAGCTTAGACAGGGGGCGGTCCGGGGAGCTGTTTTTT.

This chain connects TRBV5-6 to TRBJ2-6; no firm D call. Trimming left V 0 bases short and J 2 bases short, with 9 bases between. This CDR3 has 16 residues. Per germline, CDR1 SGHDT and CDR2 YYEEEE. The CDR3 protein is CASSLASIPGANVLTF. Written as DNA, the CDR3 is TGTGCCAGCAGCTTGGCCAGCATCCCTGGGGCCAACGTCCTGACTTTC. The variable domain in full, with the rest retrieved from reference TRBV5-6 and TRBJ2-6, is DAGVTQSPTHLIKTRGQQVTLRCSPKSGHDTVSWYQQALGQGPQFIFQYYEEEERQRGNFPDRFSGHQFPNYSSELNVNALLLGDSALYLCASSLASIPGANVLTFGAGSRLTVL.

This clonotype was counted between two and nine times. The CDR3 here is CASSLPGGYGYTF. The CDR3 bases are TGTGCCAGCAGTTTGCCCGGGGGCTATGGCTACACCTTC. The chain joins TRBV27 to TRBJ1-2, with a weak D call TRBD1 (5 bases). Germline lookup yields CDR1 MNHEY and CDR2 SMNVEV (reference sequence). Trimming pared 3 bases from V and 4 bases from J, leaving 9 bases between. CDR3 length: 13 amino acids.